Listed below are T cell receptor beta chains from one sample, sequenced in a study of CD8+CD57+ T cells in acquired aplastic anemia. TCRdb reanalysed the reads using MiXCR and keeps one entry per CDR3 protein. The sample includes 250,000 to 350,000 distinct CDR3 sequences, roughly 61% of them seen just once. Sample: sorted CD4+, CD8+, or CD8+CD57+ T cells (not recorded which) from PBMCs. The receptors here all came from a human donor with aplastic anemia. CDR3s include the opening cysteine and the closing phenylalanine or tryptophan. Each record gives: D gene, J gene, clone size, V gene, CDR3 DNA, CDR3 protein. A D gene is named only where the DNA matches it firmly. Clone size, where shown, is once, few, many, or a class for clones that have expanded.

>.|TRBJ1-2|once|TRBV25-1
TGTGCCAGCAGTGAATATGGGGACAACCGGGGCTACACCTTC
CASSEYGDNRGYTF
>.|TRBJ2-5|many|TRBV5-1
TGCGCCAGCAGCTTGGAGGTAGAGACCCAGTACTTC
CASSLEVETQYF
>.|TRBJ1-2|.|TRBV2
TGTGCCAGCAGTAAGACAGTAGCTAACTATGGCTACACCTTC
CASSKTVANYGYTF
>TRBD1|TRBJ1-6|.|TRBV4-1
TGCGCCAGCAGCCAAGATGGGACAGGGGGGACGGGTGTCAATTCACCCCTCCACTTT
CASSQDGTGGTGVNSPLHF
>.|TRBJ2-3|few|TRBV7-6
TGTGCCAGCAGGCAGGACGGTTACACAGATACGCAGTATTTT
CASRQDGYTDTQYF
>.|TRBJ1-1|.|TRBV2
TGTGCCAGCAGTGACTTCTTCGGGGCTTTCTTT
CASSDFFGAFF
>TRBD1|TRBJ2-3|.|TRBV6-4
TGCGCCAGCAGTGGGGACAGGGGACCTACAGATACGCAGTATTTT
CASSGDRGPTDTQYF
>.|TRBJ2-7|.|TRBV29-1
TGCAGCGTTCATGACGGGCTCACCTACGAGCAGTACTTC
CSVHDGLTYEQYF
>TRBD1|TRBJ2-1|.|TRBV14
TGTGCCAGCAGCAAAGAAACAGGGGGATTTTTAAATGAGCAGTTCTTC
CASSKETGGFLNEQFF
>TRBD1|TRBJ2-5|.|TRBV20-1
TGCAGTGCTCGACAGGGGGACACCAATCAGCCCCAGTACTTC
CSARQGDTNQPQYF
>TRBD1|TRBJ1-1|few|TRBV18
TGTGCCAGCTCACCAGCCGACAGGGGGGGCACTGAAGCTTTCTTT
CASSPADRGGTEAFF
>TRBD1|TRBJ2-5|many|TRBV19
TGTGCCACCTACCCCCGACAGGGGGGTATGGGGACCCAGTACTTC
CATYPRQGGMGTQYF
>.|TRBJ1-2|.|TRBV15
TGTGCCACCAGCAGAGAGGTTACAGAACTACTATCGAGGGGCTACACCTTC
CATSREVTELLSRGYTF
>TRBD2|TRBJ2-5|.|TRBV19
TGTGCCAGTAGTCTCCTTGGCGGGGGGCTGAGGGAGACCCAGTACTTC
CASSLLGGGLRETQYF
>.|TRBJ1-4|.|TRBV15
TGTGCCACCAGCAGTACGGGGGGTCCGAGGGAAAAACTGTTTTTT
CATSSTGGPREKLFF
>.|TRBJ1-1|.|TRBV7-9
TGTGCCAGCAGCCAATACAGGGATGAAGCTTTCTTT
CASSQYRDEAFF
>.|TRBJ2-1|many|TRBV3-1
TGTGCCAGCAGCCAAGACCGGGTCCCTAGTATCAGCGAGAAGCAGTTCTTC
CASSQDRVPSISEKQFF
>.|TRBJ2-7|.|TRBV11-2
TGTGCCAGCAGCTTAGTTGGACAGAGGTACTTC
CASSLVGQRYF
>.|TRBJ1-1|many|TRBV29-1
TGCAGCGCACCAACCGGCGGGATTGAAGCTTTCTTT
CSAPTGGIEAFF
>.|TRBJ1-1|.|TRBV19
TGTGCCAGTAAACAGGAGTTTTATGAAGCTTTCTTT
CASKQEFYEAFF
>.|TRBJ2-3|few|TRBV14
TGTGCCAGCAGCCACTATAGAGATACGCAGTATTTT
CASSHYRDTQYF
>.|TRBJ2-1|few|TRBV25-1
TGTGCCAGCAGTGATGGTAGCTCCTACAATGAGCAGTTCTTC
CASSDGSSYNEQFF
>.|TRBJ1-5|.|TRBV7-3
TGCGCCAGCAGCCTCCGGGCAGGGGTTGATCAGCCCCAGCATTTT
CASSLRAGVDQPQHF
>.|TRBJ2-5|many|TRBV3-1
TGTGCCAGCAGCCAAGGGCCAGGAAAAGAGACCCAGTACTTC
CASSQGPGKETQYF
>.|TRBJ1-6|.|TRBV10-3
TGTGCCATTGCAGATGCCCCGGAATCACCCCTCCACTTT
CAIADAPESPLHF
>.|TRBJ2-1|many|TRBV6-5
TGTGCCAGCAGTCCAGATTACAGCTCCTACAATGAGCAGTTCTTC
CASSPDYSSYNEQFF
>TRBD2|TRBJ2-6|few|TRBV7-9
TGTGCCAGCAGCTTAGGACTAGCGGTGTTCTCTGGGGCCAACGTCCTGACTTTC
CASSLGLAVFSGANVLTF
>.|TRBJ1-2|few|TRBV19
TGTGCCAGTAGGGACCCTGCCCAGGACTATGGCTACACCTTC
CASRDPAQDYGYTF
>TRBD2|TRBJ2-3|.|TRBV10-2
TGCGCCAGCTCGGCTAGCGGGAGGTCAGATACGCAGTATTTT
CASSASGRSDTQYF
>TRBD2|TRBJ2-2|.|TRBV9
TGTGCCAGCAGCCCTGGATGGGGGGGGCTGTTTTTT
CASSPGWGGLFF
>.|TRBJ1-2|many|TRBV3-1
TGTGCCAGCAGCCATGAGAGTTATGGCTACACCTTC
CASSHESYGYTF
>.|TRBJ2-3|many|TRBV3-1
TGTGCCAGCAGCCAAGAATGGATAGGCACAGATACGCAGTATTTT
CASSQEWIGTDTQYF
>.|TRBJ2-2|once|TRBV7-7
TGTGCTAGCAGCTTTCGGTGGAACACCGGGGAGCTGTTTTTT
CASSFRWNTGELFF
>TRBD1|TRBJ1-1|many|TRBV6-6
TGTGCCAGCCGGACAGGGGCCGACACTGAAGCTTTCTTT
CASRTGADTEAFF
>.|TRBJ2-5|.|TRBV2
TGTGCCAGCAGTGAAGCGGGGACCTTGTACTTC
CASSEAGTLYF
>.|TRBJ1-6|few|TRBV10-3
TGTGCCATCAGTGAGATCGAGGGCTCACCCCTCCACTTT
CAISEIEGSPLHF
>.|TRBJ2-7|.|TRBV6-2/TRBV6-3
TGTGCCAGCAGCCCTGGCTACAGGGACTACGATCAGTACTTC
CASSPGYRDYDQYF
>TRBD1|TRBJ1-1|many|TRBV24-1
TGTGCCACCAGTGATCGGACAGGGGTGGGAGCTTTCTTT
CATSDRTGVGAFF
>.|TRBJ1-2|.|TRBV9
TGTGCCAGCAGCGACCGGGTTGTTGGGGACTATGGCTACACCTTC
CASSDRVVGDYGYTF
>TRBD1|TRBJ2-5|many|TRBV18
TGTGCCAGCTCACCACCCAGGACAGGGATCCAAGAGACCCAGTACTTC
CASSPPRTGIQETQYF
>.|TRBJ1-5|.|TRBV7-2
TGTGCCAGCAGCGGGGGCGGGGGGGCCAATCAGCCCCAGCATTTT
CASSGGGGANQPQHF
>.|TRBJ2-2|once|TRBV19
TGTGCCAGTAGTATAGGGGGGCCGGCGACCGGGGAGCTGTTTTTT
CASSIGGPATGELFF
>TRBD2|TRBJ2-7|.|TRBV10-3
TGTGCCATCAGTGATCCTACTAGCGGGGGACTCTACGAGCAGTACTTC
CAISDPTSGGLYEQYF
>.|TRBJ2-5|many|TRBV9
TGTGCCAGCAGCGTAGCGGGAGATCGACTTCAAGAGACCCAGTACTTC
CASSVAGDRLQETQYF
>.|TRBJ1-2|many|TRBV10-3
TGTGCCATCAGTCCCTCCGCGGGAAGGGACAACTATGGCTACACCTTC
CAISPSAGRDNYGYTF
>TRBD2|TRBJ2-7|.|TRBV7-3
TGTGCCAGCTTGCCGGGACTAGGATACGAGCAGTACTTC
CASLPGLGYEQYF
>.|TRBJ1-2|.|TRBV24-1
TGTGCCACCAGTGATATCTCTGGCTACACCTTC
CATSDISGYTF
>TRBD2|TRBJ2-1|.|TRBV29-1
TGCAGCGTTGTGGGACTAGTAAAAGGGGTTTACAATGAGCAGTTCTTC
CSVVGLVKGVYNEQFF
>TRBD2|TRBJ2-1|once|TRBV2
TGTGCCAGCAGGAAAGGACTAGTGGCGTTGTTGTACAATGAGCAGTTCTTC
CASRKGLVALLYNEQFF
>.|TRBJ1-6|many|TRBV27
TGTGCCCTAACCCCCCACATGGGGGCCTATAATTCACCCCTCCACTTT
CALTPHMGAYNSPLHF
>.|TRBJ1-1|many|TRBV3-1
TGTGCCAGCAGCCCCGGGACGGACATGAACACTGAAGCTTTCTTT
CASSPGTDMNTEAFF
>TRBD2|TRBJ2-7|.|TRBV7-2
TGTGCCAGCAGCGCGCGGACTAGCGGGAGGGGATACGAGCAGTACTTC
CASSARTSGRGYEQYF
>.|TRBJ2-1|.|TRBV9
TGTGCCAGCAGCGAAAACCCGGGACACGATGAGCAGTTCTTC
CASSENPGHDEQFF
>TRBD2|TRBJ2-3|.|TRBV7-3
TGTGCCAGCAGCTTAGCAGGTAGCGGGAGGCCCAAAGATACGCAGTATTTT
CASSLAGSGRPKDTQYF
>.|TRBJ2-1|many|TRBV7-9
TGTGCCAGCAGCTTAGGGGGGGACTACAATGAGCAGTTCTTC
CASSLGGDYNEQFF
>.|TRBJ1-2|few|TRBV29-1
TGCAGCGTTGAAGTCCCCAGGGAGAGCTACACCTTC
CSVEVPRESYTF
>.|TRBJ1-1|.|TRBV19
TGTGCCAGTAGTACCCCAGGGTGGACGGGCATGAACACTGAAGCTTTCTTT
CASSTPGWTGMNTEAFF